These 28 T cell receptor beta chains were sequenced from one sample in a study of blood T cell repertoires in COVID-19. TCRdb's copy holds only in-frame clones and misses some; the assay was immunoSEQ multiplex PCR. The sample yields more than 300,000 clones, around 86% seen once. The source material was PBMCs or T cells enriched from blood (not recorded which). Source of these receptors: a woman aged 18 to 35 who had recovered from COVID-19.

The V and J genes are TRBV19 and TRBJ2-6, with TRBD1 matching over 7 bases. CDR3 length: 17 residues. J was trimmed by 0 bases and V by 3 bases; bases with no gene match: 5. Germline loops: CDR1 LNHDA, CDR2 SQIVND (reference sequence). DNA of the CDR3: TGTGCCAGTAGTATGGGACAGATACTCTCTGGGGCCAACGTCCTGACTTTC. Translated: CASSMGQILSGANVLTF.

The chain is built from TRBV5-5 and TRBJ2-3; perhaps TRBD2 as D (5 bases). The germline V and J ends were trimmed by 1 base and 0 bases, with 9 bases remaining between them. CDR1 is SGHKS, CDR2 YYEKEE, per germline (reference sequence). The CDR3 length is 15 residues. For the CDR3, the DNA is TGTGCCAGCAGCTTGCCTGGCGGGAGCACAGATACGCAGTATTTT. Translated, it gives CASSLPGGSTDTQYF.

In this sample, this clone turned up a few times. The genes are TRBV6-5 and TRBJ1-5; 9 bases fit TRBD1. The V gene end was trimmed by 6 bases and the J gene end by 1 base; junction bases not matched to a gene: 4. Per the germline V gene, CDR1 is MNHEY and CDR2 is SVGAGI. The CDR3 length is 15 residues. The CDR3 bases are TGTGCCAGCAGCCGGACAGGGGCAAGCAATCAGCCCCAGCATTTT. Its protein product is CASSRTGASNQPQHF.

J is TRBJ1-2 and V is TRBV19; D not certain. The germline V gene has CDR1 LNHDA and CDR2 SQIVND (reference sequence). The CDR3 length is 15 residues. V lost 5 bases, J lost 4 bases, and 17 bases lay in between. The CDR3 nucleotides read TGTGCCAGTAGTCCGCGGGCAGGTTCGGTCTATGGCTACACCTTC. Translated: CASSPRAGSVYGYTF.

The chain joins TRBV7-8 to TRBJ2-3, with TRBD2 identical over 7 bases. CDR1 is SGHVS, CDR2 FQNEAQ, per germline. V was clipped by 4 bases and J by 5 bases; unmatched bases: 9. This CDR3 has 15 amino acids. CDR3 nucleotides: TGTGCCAGCAGCTCCACTAGCGTTTGGGGAGATACGCAGTATTTT. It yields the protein CASSSTSVWGDTQYF.

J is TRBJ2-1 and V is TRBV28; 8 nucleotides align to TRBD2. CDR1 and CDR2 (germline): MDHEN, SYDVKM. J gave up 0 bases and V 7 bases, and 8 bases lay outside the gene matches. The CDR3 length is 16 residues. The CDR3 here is CASKTGRADSYNEQFF. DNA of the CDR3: TGTGCCAGCAAGACCGGGAGGGCCGACTCCTACAATGAGCAGTTCTTC.

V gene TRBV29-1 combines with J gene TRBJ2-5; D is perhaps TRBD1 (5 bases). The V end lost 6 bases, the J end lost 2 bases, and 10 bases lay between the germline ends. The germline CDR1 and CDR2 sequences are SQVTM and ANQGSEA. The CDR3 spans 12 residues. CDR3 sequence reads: CSVGQSQETQYF. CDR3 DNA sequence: TGCAGCGTAGGACAAAGTCAAGAGACCCAGTACTTC.

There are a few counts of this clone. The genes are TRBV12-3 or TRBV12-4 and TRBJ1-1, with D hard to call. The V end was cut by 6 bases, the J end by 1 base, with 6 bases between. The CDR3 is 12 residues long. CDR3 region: CASSVGNTEAFF. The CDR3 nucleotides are TGTGCCAGCAGCGTCGGGAACACTGAAGCTTTCTTT.

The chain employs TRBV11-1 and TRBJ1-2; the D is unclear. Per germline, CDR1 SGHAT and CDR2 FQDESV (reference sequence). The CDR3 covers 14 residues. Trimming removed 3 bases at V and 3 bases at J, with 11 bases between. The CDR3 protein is CASSLGAGDYGYTF. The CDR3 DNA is TGTGCCAGCAGCTTGGGCGCCGGGGACTATGGCTACACCTTC.

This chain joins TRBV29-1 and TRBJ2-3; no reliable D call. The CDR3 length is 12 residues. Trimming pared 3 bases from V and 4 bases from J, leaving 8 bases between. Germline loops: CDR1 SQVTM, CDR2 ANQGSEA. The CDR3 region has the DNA TGCAGCGTTGATTTTGGGCCAGATACGCAGTATTTT. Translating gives CSVDFGPDTQYF.

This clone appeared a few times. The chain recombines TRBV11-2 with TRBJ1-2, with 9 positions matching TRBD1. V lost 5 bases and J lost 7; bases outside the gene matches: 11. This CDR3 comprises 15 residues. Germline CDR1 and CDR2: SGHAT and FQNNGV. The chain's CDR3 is CASSTRGQGISGYTF. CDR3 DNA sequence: TGTGCCAGCAGCACCCGGGGACAGGGTATTTCTGGCTACACCTTC.

The CDR3 nucleotides read TGTGCCAGCAGATCGGGACTAGCGGCCCTCGCCCCCTACGAGCAGTACTTC. Translating gives CASRSGLAALAPYEQYF. The J gene is TRBJ2-7, the V gene TRBV5-6; 11 nucleotides line up with TRBD2. V shed 5 bases and J 2 bases; nucleotides not matched to a gene: 12. Germline CDR1 reads SGHDT; CDR2 reads YYEEEE. CDR3 length equals 17 residues.

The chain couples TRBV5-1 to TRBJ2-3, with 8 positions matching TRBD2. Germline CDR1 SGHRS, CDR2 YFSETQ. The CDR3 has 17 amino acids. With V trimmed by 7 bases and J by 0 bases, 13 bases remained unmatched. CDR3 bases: TGCGCCAGCTGCGATGGATGGCCTAGCGGGAGCACAGATACGCAGTATTTT. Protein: CASCDGWPSGSTDTQYF.

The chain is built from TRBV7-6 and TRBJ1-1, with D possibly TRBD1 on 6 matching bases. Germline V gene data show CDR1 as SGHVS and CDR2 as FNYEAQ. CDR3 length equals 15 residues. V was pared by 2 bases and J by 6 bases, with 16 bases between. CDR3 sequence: CASSLSATGTSEAFF. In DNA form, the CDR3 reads TGTGCCAGCAGCTTATCGGCGACAGGAACATCTGAAGCTTTCTTT.

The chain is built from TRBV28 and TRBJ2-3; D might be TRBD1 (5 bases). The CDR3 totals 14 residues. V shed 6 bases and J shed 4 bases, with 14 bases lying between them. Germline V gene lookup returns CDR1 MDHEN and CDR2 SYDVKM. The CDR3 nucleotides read TGTGCCAGCAGCGACAGTTATAGAGCAGATACGCAGTATTTT. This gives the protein CASSDSYRADTQYF. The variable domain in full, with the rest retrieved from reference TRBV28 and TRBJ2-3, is DVKVTQSSRYLVKRTGEKVFLECVQDMDHENMFWYRQDPGLGLRLIYFSYDVKMKEKGDIPEGYSVSREKKERFSLILESASTNQTSMYLCASSDSYRADTQYFGPGTRLTVL.

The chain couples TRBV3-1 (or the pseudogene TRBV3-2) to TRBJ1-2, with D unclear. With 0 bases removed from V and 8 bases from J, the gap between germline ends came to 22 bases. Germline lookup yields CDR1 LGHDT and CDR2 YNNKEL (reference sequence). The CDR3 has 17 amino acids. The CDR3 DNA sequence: TGTGCCAGCAGCCAAGAGGGAAATCTCGGGGTGGTAGGAGGCTACACCTTC. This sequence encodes CASSQEGNLGVVGGYTF.

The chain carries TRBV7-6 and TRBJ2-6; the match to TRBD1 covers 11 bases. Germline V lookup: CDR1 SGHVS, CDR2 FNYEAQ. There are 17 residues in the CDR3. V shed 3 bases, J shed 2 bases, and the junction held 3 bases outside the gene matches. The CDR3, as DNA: TGTGCCAGCAGCTTGGGACAGGGGGATGCTGGGGCCAACGTCCTGACTTTC. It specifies CASSLGQGDAGANVLTF.

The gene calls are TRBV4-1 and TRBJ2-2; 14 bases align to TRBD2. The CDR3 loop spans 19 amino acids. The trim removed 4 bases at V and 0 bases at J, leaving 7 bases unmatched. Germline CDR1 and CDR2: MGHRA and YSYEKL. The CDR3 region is CASSPRTSGRTANTGELFF. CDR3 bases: TGCGCCAGCAGCCCCCGGACTAGCGGGAGGACTGCGAACACCGGGGAGCTGTTTTTT.

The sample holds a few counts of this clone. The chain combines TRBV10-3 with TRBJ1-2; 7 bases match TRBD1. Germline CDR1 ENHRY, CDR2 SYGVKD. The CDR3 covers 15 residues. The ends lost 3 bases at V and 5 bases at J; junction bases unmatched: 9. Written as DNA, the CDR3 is TGTGCCATCAGTGAACCGACAGGGTATTATTATGGCTACACCTTC. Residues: CAISEPTGYYYGYTF.

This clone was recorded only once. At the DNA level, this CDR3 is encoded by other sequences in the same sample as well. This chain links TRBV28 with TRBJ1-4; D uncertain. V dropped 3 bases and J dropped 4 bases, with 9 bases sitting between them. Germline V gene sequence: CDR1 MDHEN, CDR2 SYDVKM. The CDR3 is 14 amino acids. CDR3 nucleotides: TGTGCCAGCAGTTTCGGAGGGAATAATGAAAAACTGTTTTTT. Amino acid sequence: CASSFGGNNEKLFF.

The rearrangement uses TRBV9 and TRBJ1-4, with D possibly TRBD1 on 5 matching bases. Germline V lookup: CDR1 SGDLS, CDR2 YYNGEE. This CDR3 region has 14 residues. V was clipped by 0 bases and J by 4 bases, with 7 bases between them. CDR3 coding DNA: TGTGCCAGCAGCGTAGATCAGGGTAATGAAAAACTGTTTTTT. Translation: CASSVDQGNEKLFF.

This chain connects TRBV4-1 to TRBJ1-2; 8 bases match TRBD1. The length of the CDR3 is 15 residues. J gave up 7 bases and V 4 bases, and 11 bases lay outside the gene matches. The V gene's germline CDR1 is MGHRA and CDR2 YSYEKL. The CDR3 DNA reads TGCGCCAGCAGCCTCCTACAGCAGGGGGCGGGTGGCTACACCTTC. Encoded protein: CASSLLQQGAGGYTF.

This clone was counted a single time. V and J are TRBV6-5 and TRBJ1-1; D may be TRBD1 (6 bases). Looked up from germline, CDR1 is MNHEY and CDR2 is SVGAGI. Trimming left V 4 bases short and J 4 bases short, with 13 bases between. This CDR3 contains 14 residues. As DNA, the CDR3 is TGTGCCAGCAGTTTGTCACAGGGCCCCACTGAAGCTTTCTTT. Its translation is CASSLSQGPTEAFF.

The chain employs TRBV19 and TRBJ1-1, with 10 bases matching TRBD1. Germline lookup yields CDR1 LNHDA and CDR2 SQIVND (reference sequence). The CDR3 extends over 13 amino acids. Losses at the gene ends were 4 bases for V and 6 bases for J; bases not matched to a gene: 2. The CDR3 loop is CASSRQGAAEAFF. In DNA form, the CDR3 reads TGTGCCAGTAGTAGACAGGGGGCGGCTGAAGCTTTCTTT. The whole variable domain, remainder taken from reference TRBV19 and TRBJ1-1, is DGGITQSPKYLFRKEGQNVTLSCEQNLNHDAMYWYRQDPGQGLRLIYYSQIVNDFQKGDIAEGYSVSREKKESFPLTVTSAQKNPTAFYLCASSRQGAAEAFFGQGTRLTVV.

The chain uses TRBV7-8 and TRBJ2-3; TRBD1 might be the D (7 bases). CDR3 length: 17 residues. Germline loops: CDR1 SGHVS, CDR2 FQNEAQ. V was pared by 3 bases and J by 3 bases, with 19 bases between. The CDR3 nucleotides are TGTGCCAGCAGCTTTTCCCCCAGGGGGGACCCGACAGATACGCAGTATTTT. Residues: CASSFSPRGDPTDTQYF.

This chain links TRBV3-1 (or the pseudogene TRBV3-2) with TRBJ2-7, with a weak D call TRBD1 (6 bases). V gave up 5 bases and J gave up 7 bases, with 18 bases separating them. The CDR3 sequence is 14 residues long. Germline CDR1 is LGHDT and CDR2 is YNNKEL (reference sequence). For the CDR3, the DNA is TGTGCCAGCAGCGAATATGGGACACCGAGGGAGCAGTACTTC. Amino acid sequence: CASSEYGTPREQYF.

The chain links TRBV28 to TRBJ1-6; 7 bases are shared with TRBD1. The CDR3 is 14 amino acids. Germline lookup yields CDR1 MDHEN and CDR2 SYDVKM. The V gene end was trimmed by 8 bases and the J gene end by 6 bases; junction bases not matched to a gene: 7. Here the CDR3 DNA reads TGTGCCAGCCGATGGAGGGGGCGTAATTCACCCCTCCACTTT. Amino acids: CASRWRGRNSPLHF.

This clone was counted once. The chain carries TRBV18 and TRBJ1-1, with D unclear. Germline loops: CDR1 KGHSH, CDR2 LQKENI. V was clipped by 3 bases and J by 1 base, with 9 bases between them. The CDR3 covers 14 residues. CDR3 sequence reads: CASSPSRENTEAFF. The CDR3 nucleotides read TGTGCCAGCTCACCCTCCCGGGAGAACACTGAAGCTTTCTTT.